The 3 T cell receptor beta chains below all came from one sample that was sequenced in a study of cytomegalovirus exposure and HLA in healthy donors. Primers for the PCR totalled 60 Vbeta and 13 Jbeta. Generated by immunoSEQ multiplex PCR, the TCRdb table keeps only in-frame clones and is missing some. Of about 140,000 clones listed, about 80% were seen once; the top ten hold 2.2%. Source material: PBMCs. The receptors shown here come from a man younger than 40 in good health and CMV-seronegative.

The chain recombines TRBV7-2 with TRBJ2-7, with TRBD2 matching over 8 bases. The CDR3 contains 12 residues. Germline V CDR1 and CDR2: SGHTA, FQGNSA. V dropped 5 bases and J dropped 6; count of bases not matched to a gene: 3. The CDR3 nucleotides read TGTGCCAGCAGCCGGACTAGCTCCGAGCAGTACTTC. This encodes CASSRTSSEQYF.

Here the CDR3 reads CASSLELAGEIVEQFF. Written as DNA, the CDR3 is TGCGCCAGCAGCTTGGAACTAGCGGGAGAGATTGTTGAGCAGTTCTTC. This chain links TRBV5-1 with TRBJ2-1; 11 nucleotides align to TRBD2. V shed 0 bases, J shed 9 bases, and the junction held 8 bases outside the gene matches. Germline V CDR1 and CDR2: SGHRS, YFSETQ. There are 16 residues in the CDR3. The full variable domain, completed using reference TRBV5-1 and TRBJ2-1, is KAGVTQTPRYLIKTRGQQVTLSCSPISGHRSVSWYQQTPGQGLQFLFEYFSETQRNKGNFPGRFSGRQFSNSRSEMNVSTLELGDSALYLCASSLELAGEIVEQFFGPGTRLTVL.

A single count supports this clone. This chain joins TRBV28 and TRBJ1-1, with 9 nucleotides matching TRBD1. This CDR3 region has 16 residues. V shed 5 bases, J shed 1 base, and the junction held 8 bases outside the gene matches. Germline V gene sequence: CDR1 MDHEN, CDR2 SYDVKM. The CDR3 sequence: CASSITGGGRNTEAFF. The CDR3, as DNA: TGTGCCAGCAGTATCACAGGGGGCGGTAGGAACACTGAAGCTTTCTTT.